This T cell receptor beta chain emerged from a study of cytomegalovirus exposure and HLA in healthy donors. General observations from the study: The study flagged approximately 180 TCR beta chains as cytomegalovirus-associated. The tendency of first-cohort TCR clusters to co-occur in the 100 to 150 validation repertoires was identified by a subsequent analysis.

Germline V gene data show CDR1 as SGDLS and CDR2 as YYNGEE. Trimming shortened V by 2 bases and J by 5 bases, and 18 bases separated the two germline ends. This CDR3 comprises 16 residues. This clone has a single count. Its target is not known. The donors were part of the approximately 130-subject validation cohort, which stood apart from the 666-subject first cohort. The method was immunoSEQ multiplex PCR; TCRdb's version includes in-frame clones alone and lacks a portion of them. Of under 200,000 clones in the sample, roughly nine tenths were seen once. This TCR was sampled from a woman aged 30 to 39 in good health and CMV-seronegative. The chain employs TRBV9 and TRBJ2-3; possible D gene TRBD2, 7 bases. Input material: PBMCs. The CDR3 here is CASSVNREGGRDTQYF. CDR3 in DNA: TGTGCCAGCAGCGTGAACAGGGAAGGCGGGAGAGATACGCAGTATTTT.